The sequence of this T cell receptor beta chain was determined in a study of T cell changes during pregnancy in multiple sclerosis. Produced via immunoSEQ multiplex PCR; TCRdb's table is partial and in-frame only. The data show some 99,000 clones, over 85% seen once. V gave up 0 bases and J gave up 1 base; unmatched junction bases: 14. The CDR3 extends over 20 amino acids. This specimen was peripheral blood, taken after pregnancy. The receptor comes from a female donor with multiple sclerosis, enrolled in a pregnancy study. V is TRBV6-7 and J is TRBJ2-3; TRBD2 agrees at 9 bases. TRBV6-7 is an ORF; its function is uncertain. CDR3 loop: CASSYSFLCGRALGTDTQYF. The CDR3, as DNA: TGTGCCAGCAGTTACTCGTTCTTATGCGGGAGGGCCCTTGGCACAGATACGCAGTATTTT.